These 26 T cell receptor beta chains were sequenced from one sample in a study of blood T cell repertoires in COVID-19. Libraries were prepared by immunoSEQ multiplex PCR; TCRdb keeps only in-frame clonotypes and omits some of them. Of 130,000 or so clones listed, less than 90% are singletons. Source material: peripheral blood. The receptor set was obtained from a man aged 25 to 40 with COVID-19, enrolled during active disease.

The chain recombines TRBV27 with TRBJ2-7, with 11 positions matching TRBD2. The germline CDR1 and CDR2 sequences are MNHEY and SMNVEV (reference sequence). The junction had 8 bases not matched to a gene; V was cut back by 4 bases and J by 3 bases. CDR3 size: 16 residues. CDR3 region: CASSSSTSGGLYEQYF. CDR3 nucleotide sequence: TGTGCCAGCAGTTCCTCCACTAGCGGGGGACTCTACGAGCAGTACTTC.

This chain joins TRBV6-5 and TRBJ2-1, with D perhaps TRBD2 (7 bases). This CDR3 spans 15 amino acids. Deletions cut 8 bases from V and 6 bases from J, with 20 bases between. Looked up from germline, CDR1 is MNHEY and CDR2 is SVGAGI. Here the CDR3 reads CASGRGARGANEQFF. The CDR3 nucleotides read TGTGCCAGCGGTCGCGGGGCCCGGGGGGCCAATGAGCAGTTCTTC.

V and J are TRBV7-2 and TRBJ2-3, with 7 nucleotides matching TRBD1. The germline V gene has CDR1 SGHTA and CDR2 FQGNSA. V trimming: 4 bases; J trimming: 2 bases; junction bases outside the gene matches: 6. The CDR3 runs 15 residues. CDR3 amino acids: CASSSQQGITDTQYF. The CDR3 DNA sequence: TGTGCCAGCAGCTCACAACAGGGGATCACAGATACGCAGTATTTT.

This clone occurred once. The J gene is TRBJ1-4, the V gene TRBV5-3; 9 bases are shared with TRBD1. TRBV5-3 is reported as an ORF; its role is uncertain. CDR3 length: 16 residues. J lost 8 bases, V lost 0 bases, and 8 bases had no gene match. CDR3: CARSLGPGTGWEKLFF. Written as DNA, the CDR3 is TGTGCCAGAAGCTTGGGGCCCGGGACAGGGTGGGAAAAACTGTTTTTT.

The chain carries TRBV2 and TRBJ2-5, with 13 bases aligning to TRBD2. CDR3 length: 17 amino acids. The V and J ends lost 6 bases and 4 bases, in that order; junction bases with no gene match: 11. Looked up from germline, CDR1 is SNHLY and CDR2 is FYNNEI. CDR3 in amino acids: CASRGGSTSGRVETQYF. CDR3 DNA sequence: TGTGCCAGCAGAGGCGGGTCTACTAGCGGGAGGGTAGAGACCCAGTACTTC. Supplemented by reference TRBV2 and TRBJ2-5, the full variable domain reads EPEVTQTPSHQVTQMGQEVILRCVPISNHLYFYWYRQILGQKVEFLVSFYNNEISEKSEIFDDQFSVERPDGSNFTLKIRSTKLEDSAMYFCASRGGSTSGRVETQYFGPGTRLLVL.

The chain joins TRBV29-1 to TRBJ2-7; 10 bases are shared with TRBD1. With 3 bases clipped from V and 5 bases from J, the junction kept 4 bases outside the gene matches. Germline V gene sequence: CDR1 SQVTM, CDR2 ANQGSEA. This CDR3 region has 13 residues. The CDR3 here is CSVEPGQGNEQYF. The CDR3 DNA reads TGCAGCGTTGAGCCGGGACAGGGGAACGAGCAGTACTTC.

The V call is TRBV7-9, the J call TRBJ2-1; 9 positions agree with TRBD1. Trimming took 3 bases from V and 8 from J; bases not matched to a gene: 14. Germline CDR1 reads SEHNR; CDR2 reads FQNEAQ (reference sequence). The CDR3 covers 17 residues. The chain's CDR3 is CASSFPPGTGFLDEQFF. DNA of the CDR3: TGTGCCAGCAGCTTCCCTCCCGGGACAGGGTTTCTGGATGAGCAGTTCTTC.

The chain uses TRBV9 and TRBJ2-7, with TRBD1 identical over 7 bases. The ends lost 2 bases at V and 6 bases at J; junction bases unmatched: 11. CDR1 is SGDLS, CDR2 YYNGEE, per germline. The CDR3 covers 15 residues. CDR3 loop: CASSVTGTVVREQYF. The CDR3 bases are TGTGCCAGCAGCGTGACGGGGACAGTAGTTCGCGAGCAGTACTTC.

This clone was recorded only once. CDR3 amino acids: CASRLGGTGNTIYF. CDR3 DNA sequence: TGTGCCAGCAGGCTAGGGGGCACTGGAAACACCATATATTTT. This rearrangement joins TRBV28 to TRBJ1-3; 7 bases map to TRBD1. The germline CDR1 and CDR2 sequences are MDHEN and SYDVKM. This CDR3 is built from 14 residues. J was trimmed by 2 bases and V by 6 bases; bases with no gene match: 4.

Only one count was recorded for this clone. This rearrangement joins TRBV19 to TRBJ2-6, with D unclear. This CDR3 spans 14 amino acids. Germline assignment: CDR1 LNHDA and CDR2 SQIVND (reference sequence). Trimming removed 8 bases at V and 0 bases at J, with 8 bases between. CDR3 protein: CASALVSGANVLTF. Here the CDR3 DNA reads TGTGCCAGTGCCCTAGTCTCTGGGGCCAACGTCCTGACTTTC. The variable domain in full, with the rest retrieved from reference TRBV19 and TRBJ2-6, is DGGITQSPKYLFRKEGQNVTLSCEQNLNHDAMYWYRQDPGQGLRLIYYSQIVNDFQKGDIAEGYSVSREKKESFPLTVTSAQKNPTAFYLCASALVSGANVLTFGAGSRLTVL.

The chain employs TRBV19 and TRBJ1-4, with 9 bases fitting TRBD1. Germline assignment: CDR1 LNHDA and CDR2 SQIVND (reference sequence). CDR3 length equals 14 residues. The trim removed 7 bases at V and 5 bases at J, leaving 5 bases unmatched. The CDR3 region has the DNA TGTGCCAGTACCGCCGGGACAGGGAATGAAAAACTGTTTTTT. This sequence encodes CASTAGTGNEKLFF.

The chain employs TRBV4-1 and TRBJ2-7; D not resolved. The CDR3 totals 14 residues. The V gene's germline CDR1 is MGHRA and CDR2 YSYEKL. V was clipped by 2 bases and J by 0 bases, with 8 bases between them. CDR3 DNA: TGCGCCAGCAGCCAACCACTTAGCTCCTACGAGCAGTACTTC. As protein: CASSQPLSSYEQYF.

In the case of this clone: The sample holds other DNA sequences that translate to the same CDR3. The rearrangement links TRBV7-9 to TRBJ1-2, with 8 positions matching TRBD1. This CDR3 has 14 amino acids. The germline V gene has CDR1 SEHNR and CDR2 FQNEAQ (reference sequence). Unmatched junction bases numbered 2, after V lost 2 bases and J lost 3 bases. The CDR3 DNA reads TGTGCCAGCAGCTTAAACAGGGGGGACTATGGCTACACCTTC. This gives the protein CASSLNRGDYGYTF.

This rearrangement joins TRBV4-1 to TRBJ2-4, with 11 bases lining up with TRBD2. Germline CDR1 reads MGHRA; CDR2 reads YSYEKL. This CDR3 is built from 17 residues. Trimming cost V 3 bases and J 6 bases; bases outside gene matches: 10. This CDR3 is CASSQIPGLAVGNIQYF. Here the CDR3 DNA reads TGCGCCAGCAGCCAGATTCCGGGACTAGCGGTCGGAAACATTCAGTACTTC.

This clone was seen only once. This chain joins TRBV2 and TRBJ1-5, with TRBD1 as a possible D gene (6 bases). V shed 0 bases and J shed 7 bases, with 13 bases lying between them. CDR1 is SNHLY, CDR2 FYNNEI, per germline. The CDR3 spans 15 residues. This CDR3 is CASSEAPQGRQPQHF. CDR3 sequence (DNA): TGTGCCAGCAGTGAAGCCCCGCAGGGGCGCCAGCCCCAGCATTTT.

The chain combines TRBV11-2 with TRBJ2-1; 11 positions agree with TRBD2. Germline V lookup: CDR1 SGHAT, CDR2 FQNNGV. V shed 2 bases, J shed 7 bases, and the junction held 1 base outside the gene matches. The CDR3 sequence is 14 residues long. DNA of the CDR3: TGTGCCAGCAGCTTAACTAGCGGGAGTAATGAGCAGTTCTTC. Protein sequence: CASSLTSGSNEQFF.

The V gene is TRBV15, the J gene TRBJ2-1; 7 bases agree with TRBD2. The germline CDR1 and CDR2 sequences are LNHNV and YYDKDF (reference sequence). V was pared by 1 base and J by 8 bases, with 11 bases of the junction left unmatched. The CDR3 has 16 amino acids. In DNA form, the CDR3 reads TGTGCCACCAGCAGAGGTTGGGCGGGAGTAGTGGATGAGCAGTTCTTC. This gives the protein CATSRGWAGVVDEQFF.

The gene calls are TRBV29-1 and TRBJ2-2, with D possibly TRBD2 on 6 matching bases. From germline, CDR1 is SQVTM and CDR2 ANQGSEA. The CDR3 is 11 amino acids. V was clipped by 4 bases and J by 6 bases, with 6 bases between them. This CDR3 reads CSVGRAGELFF. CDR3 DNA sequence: TGCAGCGTTGGGAGGGCCGGGGAGCTGTTTTTT.

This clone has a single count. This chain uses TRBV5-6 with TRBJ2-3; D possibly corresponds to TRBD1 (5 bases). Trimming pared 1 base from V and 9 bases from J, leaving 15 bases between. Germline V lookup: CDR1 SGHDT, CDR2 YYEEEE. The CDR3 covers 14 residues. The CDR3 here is CASSLSLTVNTQYF. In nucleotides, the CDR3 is TGTGCCAGCAGCTTGAGCCTGACAGTAAACACGCAGTATTTT.

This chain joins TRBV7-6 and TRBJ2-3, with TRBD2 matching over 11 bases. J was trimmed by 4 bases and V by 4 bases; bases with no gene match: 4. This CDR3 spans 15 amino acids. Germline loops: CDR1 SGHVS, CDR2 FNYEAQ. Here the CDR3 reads CASSYSGRAADTQYF. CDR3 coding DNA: TGTGCCAGCAGCTATAGCGGGAGGGCCGCAGATACGCAGTATTTT. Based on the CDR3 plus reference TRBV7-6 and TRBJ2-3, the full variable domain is GAGVSQSPRYKVTKRGQDVALRCDPISGHVSLYWYRQALGQGPEFLTYFNYEAQQDKSGLPNDRFSAERPEGSISTLTIQRTEQRDSAMYRCASSYSGRAADTQYFGPGTRLTVL.

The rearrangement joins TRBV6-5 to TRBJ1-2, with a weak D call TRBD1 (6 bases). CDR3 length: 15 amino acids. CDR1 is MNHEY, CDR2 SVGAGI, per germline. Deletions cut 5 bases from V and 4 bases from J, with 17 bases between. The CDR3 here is CASSTPQGLGYGYTF. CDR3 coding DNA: TGTGCCAGCAGTACTCCACAGGGCCTAGGCTATGGCTACACCTTC.

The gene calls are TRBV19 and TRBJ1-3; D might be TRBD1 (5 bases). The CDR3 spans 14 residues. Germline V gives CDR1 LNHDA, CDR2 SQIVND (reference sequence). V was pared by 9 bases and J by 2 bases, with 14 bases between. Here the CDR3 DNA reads TGTGCCAGCAACCGCGGGGGAACTGGAAACACCATATATTTT. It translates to CASNRGGTGNTIYF.

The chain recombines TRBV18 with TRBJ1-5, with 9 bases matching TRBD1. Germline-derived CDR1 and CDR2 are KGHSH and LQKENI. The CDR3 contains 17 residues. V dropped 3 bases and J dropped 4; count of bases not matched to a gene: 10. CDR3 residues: CASSPSRDRGGNQPQHF. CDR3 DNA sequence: TGTGCCAGCTCACCCAGCCGAGACAGGGGGGGGAATCAGCCCCAGCATTTT.

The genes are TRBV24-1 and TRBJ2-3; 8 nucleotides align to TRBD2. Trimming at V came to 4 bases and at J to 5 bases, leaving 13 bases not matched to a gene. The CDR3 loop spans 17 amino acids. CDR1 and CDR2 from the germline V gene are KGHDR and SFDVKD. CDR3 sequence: CATSDPGTNSGKDTQYF. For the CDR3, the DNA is TGTGCCACCAGTGACCCCGGGACCAATAGCGGGAAAGATACGCAGTATTTT.

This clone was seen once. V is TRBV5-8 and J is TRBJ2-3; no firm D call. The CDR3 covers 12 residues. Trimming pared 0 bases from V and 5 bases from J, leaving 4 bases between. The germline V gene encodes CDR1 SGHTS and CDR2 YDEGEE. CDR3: CASSLERDTQYF. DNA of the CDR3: TGTGCCAGCAGCTTGGAGAGAGATACGCAGTATTTT. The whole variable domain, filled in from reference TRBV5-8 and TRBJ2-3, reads EAGVTQSPTHLIKTRGQQATLRCSPISGHTSVYWYQQALGLGLQFLLWYDEGEERNRGNFPPRFSGRQFPNYSSELNVNALELEDSALYLCASSLERDTQYFGPGTRLTVL.

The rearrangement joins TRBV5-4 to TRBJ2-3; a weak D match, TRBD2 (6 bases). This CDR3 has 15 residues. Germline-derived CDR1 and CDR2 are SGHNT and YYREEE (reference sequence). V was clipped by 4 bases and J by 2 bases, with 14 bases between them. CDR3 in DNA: TGTGCCAGCAGCGCGTGGGACTTTACCACAGATACGCAGTATTTT. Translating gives CASSAWDFTTDTQYF.